This TCR beta chain emerged from a study of T cells in Graves' hyperthyroidism and ophthalmopathy (dated by TCRdb to between 2017 and 2020). Notes on the research overall: Peripheral blood samples were taken at initial diagnosis, before any treatment was given. The study also compared thyroid tissue and blood T-cell repertoires from roughly 6 Graves' hyperthyroidism patients. Prospective prediction of ophthalmopathy was tested in an independent validation cohort of fewer than 20 hyperthyroidism patients and approximately 17 patients who later progressed to ophthalmopathy. To identify distinguishing TCR V-J signatures, a discovery cohort of some 100 patients was used, comprising 40 to 45 with Graves' ophthalmopathy and approximately 58 with stable Graves' hyperthyroidism. After sampling, hyperthyroidism patients received methimazole starting at 30 mg daily, and ophthalmopathy patients received high-dose intravenous methylprednisolone. TCR Vbeta CDR3 sequencing of some 140 peripheral blood samples (43 ophthalmopathy, under 80 hyperthyroidism and around 17 progressor patients) is reported in the paper. The approximately 100 discovery patients were randomly split 7:3 into training and test sets. The study at large found these results: In cross-validation, a model built on a 13 V-J signature told ophthalmopathy apart from stable hyperthyroidism with less than 90% sensitivity and approximately 84% specificity, and in testing the same model reached 80%/75%. No statistical method was used to set the sample size in advance, and investigators knew the group allocation. In validation, progression to ophthalmopathy was predicted by the model with 70.59% sensitivity and 72.22% specificity, a median of roughly 6.4 months before onset. Most expanded thyroid clonotypes (frequency above 0.001) were also detected in blood, suggesting blood repertoires may reflect thyroid immune responses.

Comment on this clonotype: Its antigen remains undetermined. No per-base quality is available; no much larger clone lies one base away.

Measured from the cysteine to the phenylalanine, the CDR3 is 14 residues long. The kept DNA is CDR3 alone, 42 bases in frame from the first base. V sheds 8 bases and J sheds 4 bases, leaving 17 bases between their ends. In the ophthalmopathy patients, disease was moderately to severely active, with a Clinical Activity Score of 3 or more, a NOSPECS grade of 4 or more, and a duration of less than 3 months. Any patient with an uncontrolled infection, another autoimmune disease, pregnancy or lactation was excluded. Diagnoses were based on clinical symptoms, serum thyroxine and TRAb, thyroid ultrasound and orbital computed tomography. PBMCs were isolated from 7.5 to 10 ml of fresh peripheral blood by Ficoll-Paque density gradient centrifugation. Total RNA was extracted with Trizol reagent, and quality was checked on an Agilent 2100 Bioanalyzer. The TCR beta CDR3 regions were amplified from RNA transcripts. The first round of RT-PCR for the TCR CDR3 was performed with the HTBI primer set and the Qiagen OneStep RT-PCR kit. Libraries were constructed in a second round of multiplex PCR, after which size selection and purification were performed. Libraries were sequenced paired-end with 100 bp reads on an Illumina HiSeq2000. Per the original workflow: Raw data were processed with SOAPnuke, discarding reads with adapters, uncalled bases, mean Phred below 15, or no exact constant-primer or identifier match. COPE v1.2.5 was used to merge high-quality paired reads, and clonotypes were defined as unique nucleotide sequences. Clonotypes were aligned to IMGT TRBV, TRBD and TRBJ reference segments using MiTCR v1.1. Only V-J combinations with frequency above 0.0001, covering 99% to 99.2% of repertoires, were analysed. A TCS score was defined as the ratio of F50 (clonal expansion) to E x V (chaos), with BLOSUM62-based TCRdist applied between CDR3 peptides within each V-J. Welch's t-statistics and random forest reduced 514 V-J features to about 13, which were used in a naive Bayes classifier (R e1071). The public reads were reanalyzed by TCRdb: fastp trimming at Q25, MiXCR alignment, in-frame beta chains only. Merged by CDR3 protein, the rows form single entries marked with the most common genes and DNA. The V and J calls reflect TCRdb's pipeline rather than the authors' work. In this sample the table shows 450,000 to 550,000 distinct CDR3 sequences, around a quarter of which occur a single time. 11% of the sample goes to the ten largest clones.

Sequencing was done on a sample of blood. This clonotype was obtained from a woman aged 25 to 45 with Graves' ophthalmopathy. This receptor chain uses TRBV12-3 or TRBV12-4 and TRBJ1-1; the D gene cannot be resolved reliably. The sequenced DNA is TGTGCCAGCCTTAGGGCGGGAGGGAGCACTGAAGCTTTCTTT. The resulting protein is CASLRAGGSTEAFF.